This T cell receptor (beta chain) was found in a study of blood T cell repertoires in COVID-19. Turning to the study itself: From T cells, B-cell-depleted T cells, or PBMCs came the material, which was cDNA or gDNA.

This clone was seen only a few times. This CDR3 comprises 16 residues. Trimming took 7 bases from V and 2 from J; bases not matched to a gene: 10. The V gene's germline CDR1 is SGHTA and CDR2 FQGTGA. The protocol was immunoSEQ multiplex PCR, while the TCRdb copy is restricted to in-frame clones and leaves out a portion. The data show some 75,000 clones, with around 80% seen just once and 9.5% to 15% held by the top ten. Seattle patients were enrolled during active infection and followed longitudinally. The material sequenced was peripheral blood. The origin of this receptor is a man in his forties or fifties with COVID-19, enrolled during active disease. This rearrangement joins TRBV7-3 to TRBJ2-2; TRBD1 agrees at 7 bases. The CDR3 reads CASTLLGTVNTGELFF. CDR3 sequence (DNA): TGTGCCAGCACCCTCCTCGGGACAGTTAACACCGGGGAGCTGTTTTTT.